What follows is one T cell receptor beta chain and its context. Its target is not known. Only in-frame clones appear in the TCRdb table, and some are missing; sequencing was by immunoSEQ multiplex PCR. The repertoire holds under 65,000 clones, with about four fifths as singletons. The sample is drawn from a study of a mutant IDH1 vaccine in newly diagnosed glioma. Study-level points and caveats: Vaccination elicited immune responses in roughly 93% of patients.

With 5 bases removed from V and 1 base from J, the gap between germline ends came to 12 bases. Per the germline V gene, CDR1 is SGHAT and CDR2 is FQNNGV. The CDR3 runs to 14 residues. The time point was: week 11, during vaccination. Each dose of the vaccine consisted of 300 ug of mutant IDH1 20-mer peptide, with topical imiquimod. The sequences come from PBMCs, collected from a glioma patient whose treatment included an IDH1 peptide vaccine. The chain uses TRBV11-2 and TRBJ2-7; TRBD1 is a possible D gene (6 bases). The source of this sequence is a man between 50 and 59 years old with glioma. CDR3 bases: TGTGCCAGCAGCCCTCGGACAGCTTCCTACGAGCAGTACTTC. This translates into CASSPRTASYEQYF.